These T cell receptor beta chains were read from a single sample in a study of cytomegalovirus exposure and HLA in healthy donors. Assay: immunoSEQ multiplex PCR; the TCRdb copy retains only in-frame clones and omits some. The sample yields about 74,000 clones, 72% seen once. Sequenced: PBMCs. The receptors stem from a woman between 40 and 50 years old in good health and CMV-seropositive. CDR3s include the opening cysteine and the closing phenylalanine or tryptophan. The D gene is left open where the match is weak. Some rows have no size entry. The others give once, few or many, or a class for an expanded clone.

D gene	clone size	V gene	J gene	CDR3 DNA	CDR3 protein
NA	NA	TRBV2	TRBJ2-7	TGTGCCAGCAGGTATATTTCAGGGGCCGAGGAGCAGTACTTC	CASRYISGAEEQYF
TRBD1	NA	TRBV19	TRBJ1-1	TGTGCCAGTAGTTCCCGGGACAGGGGAGGTGGCACTGAAGCTTTCTTT	CASSSRDRGGGTEAFF
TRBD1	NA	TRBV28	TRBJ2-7	TGTGCCAGCAGGACAGGGGGCGACGAGCAGTACTTC	CASRTGGDEQYF
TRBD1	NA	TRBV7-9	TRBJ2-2	TGTGCCAGCGGCGGAGACAGGGGGCTGAACACCGGGGAGCTGTTTTTT	CASGGDRGLNTGELFF
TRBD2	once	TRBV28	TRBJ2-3	TGTGCCAGCAGCCAACTAGCGGGGGGTGCAGATACGCAGTATTTT	CASSQLAGGADTQYF
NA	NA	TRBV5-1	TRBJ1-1	TGCGCCAGCAGCCGAGGGGGGGAGACGAACACTGAAGCTTTCTTT	CASSRGGETNTEAFF
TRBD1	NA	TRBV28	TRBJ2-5	TGTGCCAGCGAGGGGGCCGAAGAGACCCAGTACTTC	CASEGAEETQYF
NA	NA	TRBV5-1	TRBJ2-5	TGCGCCAGCAGGCCCCTCGGCGGGGCACAGGAGACCCAGTACTTC	CASRPLGGAQETQYF
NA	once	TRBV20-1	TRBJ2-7	TGCAGTGCATTCGCGGGCTACGAGCAGTACTTC	CSAFAGYEQYF
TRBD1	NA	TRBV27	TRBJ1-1	TGTGCCAGCAGTTCACAGGGGTCCCTTCGGGCTTTCTTT	CASSSQGSLRAFF
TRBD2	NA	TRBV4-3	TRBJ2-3	TGCGCCAGCAGCCAAGAGGCTAGCGGGGGGAGGGGAGATACGCAGTATTTT	CASSQEASGGRGDTQYF
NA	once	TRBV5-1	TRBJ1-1	TGCGCCAGCAGAATTTCCGGGACTCCAAAGGCGGGTCTGAACACTGAAGCTTTCTTT	CASRISGTPKAGLNTEAFF
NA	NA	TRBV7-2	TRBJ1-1	TGTGCCAGCAGCTTCGGGAACACTGAAGCTTTCTTT	CASSFGNTEAFF
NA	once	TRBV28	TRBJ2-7	TGTGCCAGCATCCCAGGGGTTGGGTACGAGCAGTACTTC	CASIPGVGYEQYF
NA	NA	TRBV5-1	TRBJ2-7	TGCGCCAGCAGCTTGGAGGGGCTAGGGTCCTACGAGCAGTACTTC	CASSLEGLGSYEQYF
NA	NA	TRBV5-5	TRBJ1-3	TGTGCCAGCAGCTTGGCAGGGATTTCTGGAAACACCATATATTTT	CASSLAGISGNTIYF
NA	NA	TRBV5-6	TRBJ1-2	TGTGCCAGCAGCTTGGGGACCCTAGCCTATGGCTACACCTTC	CASSLGTLAYGYTF
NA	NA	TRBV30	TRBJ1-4	TGTGCCTGGAATAGTGGGGGGGTTTATGAAAAACTGTTTTTT	CAWNSGGVYEKLFF
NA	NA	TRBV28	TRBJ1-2	TGTGCCAGCAGTTTGGGCTACTACTATGGCTACACCTTC	CASSLGYYYGYTF
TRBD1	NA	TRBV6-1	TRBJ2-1	TGTGCCAGCAGATCACCCGGGACAGGGAACAATGAGCAGTTCTTC	CASRSPGTGNNEQFF
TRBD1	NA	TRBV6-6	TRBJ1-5	TGTGCCAGCAGGCCGGGACAGGTTAGCTATCAGCCCCAGCATTTT	CASRPGQVSYQPQHF
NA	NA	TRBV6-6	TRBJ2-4	TGTGCCAGCAGAGGGGGAGGGGGAACCAAAAACATTCAGTACTTC	CASRGGGGTKNIQYF
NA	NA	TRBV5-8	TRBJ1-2	TGTGCCAGCAGCACCGGACAGAGGGCCGGCGGCTACACCTTC	CASSTGQRAGGYTF
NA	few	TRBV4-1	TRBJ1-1	TGCGCCAGCAGCCATTCAGCGAAAAACACTGAAGCTTTCTTT	CASSHSAKNTEAFF
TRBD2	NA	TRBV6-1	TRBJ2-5	TGTGCCAGCAGTGGCCTCCGAGCGGGACTCCAAGAGACCCAGTACTTC	CASSGLRAGLQETQYF
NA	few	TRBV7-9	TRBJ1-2	TGTGCCAGCAGCCCGCGACAGAACTATGGCTACACCTTC	CASSPRQNYGYTF
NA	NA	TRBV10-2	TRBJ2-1	TGCGCCAGCAGTTTTAACAGGGAGGAGCAGTTCTTC	CASSFNREEQFF
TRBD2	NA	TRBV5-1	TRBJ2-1	TGCGCCAGCAGCTTCGCGGGGGGGAGGTCCTACAATGAGCAGTTCTTC	CASSFAGGRSYNEQFF
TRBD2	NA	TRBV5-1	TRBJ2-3	TGCGCCAGCAGCCTTAGCGGGCGGGCGCCAGATACGCAGTATTTT	CASSLSGRAPDTQYF
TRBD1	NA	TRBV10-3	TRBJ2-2	TGTGCCACTTCCGGGACAGGGACCACCGGGGAGCTGTTTTTT	CATSGTGTTGELFF
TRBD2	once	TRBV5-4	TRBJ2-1	TGTGCCAGCAGCCCGGGGGGGCGGGGGGCCGCGAATGAGCAGTTCTTC	CASSPGGRGAANEQFF
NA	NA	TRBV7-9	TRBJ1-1	TGTGCCAGCAGCCTCCAGGGTGACACTGAAGCTTTCTTT	CASSLQGDTEAFF
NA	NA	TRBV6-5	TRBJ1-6	TGTGCCAGCAGTTACTCGAGCAGGGGTAATTCACCCCTCCACTTT	CASSYSSRGNSPLHF
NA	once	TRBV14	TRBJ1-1	TGTGCCAGCAGCCCTACCCGCGCTGAAGCTTTCTTT	CASSPTRAEAFF
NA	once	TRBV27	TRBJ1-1	TGTGCCAGCACCACAGACAGGAACACTGAAGCTTTCTTT	CASTTDRNTEAFF
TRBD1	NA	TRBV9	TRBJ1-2	TGTGCCAGCAGCGAACAGGGGGCGAACTATGGCTACACCTTC	CASSEQGANYGYTF
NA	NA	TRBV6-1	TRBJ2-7	TGTGCCAGCAAGTCCTTCAACGAGAGGACCTACGAGCAGTACTTC	CASKSFNERTYEQYF
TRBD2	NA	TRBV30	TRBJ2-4	TGTGCCTGGAGTCGCGGACTAGCGGGCAAAAACATTCAGTACTTC	CAWSRGLAGKNIQYF
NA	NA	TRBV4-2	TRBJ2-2	TGTGCCAGCAGCCAAGATTGGGGCCAGACGAACACCGGGGAGCTGTTTTTT	CASSQDWGQTNTGELFF
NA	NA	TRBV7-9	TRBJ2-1	TGTGCCAGCAGCTTAGGGGCTGAGCAGTTCTTC	CASSLGAEQFF
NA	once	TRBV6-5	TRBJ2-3	TGTGCCAGCAGTTACGAGGGCAGGACGCAGTATTTT	CASSYEGRTQYF
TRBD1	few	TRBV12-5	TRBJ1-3	TGTGCTAGTGGCCCTCGACAGGGGGGCTCTGGAAACACCATATATTTT	CASGPRQGGSGNTIYF
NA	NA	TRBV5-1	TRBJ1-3	TGCGCCAGCAGCTTGGCGGGACTGGACTCTGGAAACACCATATATTTT	CASSLAGLDSGNTIYF
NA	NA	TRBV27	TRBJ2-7	TGTGCCAGCACTTTGGGGGGGGCCGAATGGTACTTC	CASTLGGAEWYF
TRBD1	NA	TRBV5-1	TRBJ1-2	TGCGCCAGCAGCTTAGGGACAGGGGGAAAAGGCTACACCTTC	CASSLGTGGKGYTF
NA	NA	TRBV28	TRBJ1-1	TGTGCCAGCAGCAGGGGACCCAACACTGAAGCTTTCTTT	CASSRGPNTEAFF
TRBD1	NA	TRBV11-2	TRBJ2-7	TGTGCCAGCAGCTTAGGTCAGGGGGCGGGGGAGCAGTACTTC	CASSLGQGAGEQYF
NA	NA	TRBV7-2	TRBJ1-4	TGTGCCAGCAGCTTTCAAAGGGGGAATGAAAAACTGTTTTTT	CASSFQRGNEKLFF
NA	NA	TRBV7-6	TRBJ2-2	TGTGCCAGCAGCTTACTCGGGAGAAGCACCGGGGAGCTGTTTTTT	CASSLLGRSTGELFF
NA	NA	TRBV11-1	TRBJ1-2	TGTGCCAGCAGCTTAACCAGGGAGGGCTATGGCTACACCTTC	CASSLTREGYGYTF